Here is one T cell receptor (beta chain) with its context. Compared with germline, one end of the junction differs, possibly owing to a read error. It was patients with CD8+CD57+ cell expansion by flow cytometry who were chosen for sequencing. This specimen comes from a study of CD8+CD57+ T cells in acquired aplastic anemia. Researchers used genomic DNA as the template to profile TCR beta VDJ and CDR3. MiXCR, run by TCRdb on the reads, gives a single entry per CDR3 protein. The sample lists roughly 250,000 distinct CDR3 sequences, around 82% occurring once. The V gene's germline CDR1 is SGDLS and CDR2 YYNGEE. There are 13 residues in the CDR3.

The clonotype comes from a human donor with aplastic anemia. This chain uses TRBV9 with TRBJ2-3; D is uncertain. The sequenced material came from sorted CD4+, CD8+, or CD8+CD57+ T cells (not recorded which) from PBMCs. CDR3: CASGVGSDTPYFF. The CDR3 bases are TGTGCCAGCGGCGTAGGGTCAGATACGCCGTATTTTTTT.